This T cell receptor beta chain came from a study of control samples from healthy donors and cancer patients. Produced via immunoSEQ multiplex PCR; TCRdb's table is partial and in-frame only. This sample has roughly 30,000 clones, with nearly 90% found just once. This clone was seen only once. This CDR3 spans 16 amino acids. CDR1 is ENHRY and CDR2 is SYGVKD in the germline V gene. The ends were cut back, 0 bases at V and 0 bases at J, with 9 bases in the middle. The sequence was collected from a female donor with melanoma. Sequenced: formalin-fixed, paraffin-embedded tissue. The V and J genes are TRBV10-3 and TRBJ2-4; D might be TRBD1 (6 bases). The CDR3, as DNA: TGTGCCATCAGTGAGTCGGGGGCTTTAGCCAAAAACATTCAGTACTTC. Its protein is CAISESGALAKNIQYF.